This T cell receptor beta chain was sequenced during a study of regulatory T cells. Whole-study results and caveats: Skewed V and J usage and few unique V-J pairs marked patient repertoires, most in Tregs. In CD3G-deficient patients, conventional CD4+ T cells were enriched for hydrophobic CDR3 residues at positions 6 and 7.

Germline values: CDR1 MDHEN, CDR2 SYDVKM. Between the trimmed V and J ends, which lost 9 bases and 9 bases, there was a span of 15 bases. The CDR3 sequence is 13 residues long. Amplification used 52 TRBV primers and 13 TRBJ primers. Repertoires were generated with immunoSEQ multiplex PCR, while TCRdb's copy carries only in-frame clones and drops some. This sample has about 17,000 clones; about 79% occur once, and the top ten carry roughly 8%. Of note for this clone: Antigen specificity is unknown.

Regulatory (CD25-high CD127-low) and conventional (CD25-low CD127-high) CD4+ T cells were sorted separately. The sequence came from a person in their twenties or thirties with CD3G deficiency. The rearrangement joins TRBV28 to TRBJ1-6, with D tentatively TRBD1 (6 bases). Sequencing was done on a sample of conventional CD4+ T cells sorted from blood. CDR3 DNA: TGTGCCAGTCACACAGGGACGAGTTCACCCCTCCACTTT. Translating it yields CASHTGTSSPLHF.